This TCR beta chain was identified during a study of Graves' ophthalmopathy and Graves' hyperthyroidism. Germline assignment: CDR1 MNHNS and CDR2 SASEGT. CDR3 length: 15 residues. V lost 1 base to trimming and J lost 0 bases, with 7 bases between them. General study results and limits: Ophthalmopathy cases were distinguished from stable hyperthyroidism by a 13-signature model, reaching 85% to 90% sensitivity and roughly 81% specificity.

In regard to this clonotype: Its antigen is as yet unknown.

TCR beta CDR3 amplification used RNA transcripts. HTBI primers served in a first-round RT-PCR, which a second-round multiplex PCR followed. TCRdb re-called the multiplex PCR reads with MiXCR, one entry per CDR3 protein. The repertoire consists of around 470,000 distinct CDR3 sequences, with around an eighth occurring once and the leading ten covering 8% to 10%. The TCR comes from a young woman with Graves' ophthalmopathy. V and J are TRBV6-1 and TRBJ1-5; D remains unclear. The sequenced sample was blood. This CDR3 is CASSEVEYSNQPQHF. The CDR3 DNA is TGTGCCAGCAGTGAAGTTGAGTATAGCAATCAGCCCCAGCATTTT.